This is a list of T cell receptor beta chains from one sample in a study of blood T cell repertoires in COVID-19. The assay was immunoSEQ multiplex PCR, and TCRdb's table has in-frame clones only and misses some. The sample lists about 140,000 clones, roughly nine tenths occurring once. The sample consisted of peripheral blood. The receptor set was obtained from a human donor with COVID-19, enrolled during active disease. The donor label of this sample is uncertain. Each CDR3 is given with its conserved first and last residue. D genes are given only for firm matches. Part of the rows lack a size; the others show once, few, many or a class for expanded clones.

d_call | j_call | clone_size | v_call | cdr3_aa | cdr3_nt
. | TRBJ2-6 | . | TRBV6-5 | CASHGSGANVLTF | TGTGCCAGCCACGGGTCTGGGGCCAACGTCCTGACTTTC
. | TRBJ1-1 | . | TRBV3-1/TRBV3-2 | CASSQWGREPEAFF | TGTGCCAGCAGCCAATGGGGCAGGGAACCTGAAGCTTTCTTT
. | TRBJ1-1 | . | TRBV2 | CASRGGGEAFF | TGTGCCTCAAGGGGAGGGGGTGAAGCTTTCTTT
. | TRBJ2-3 | . | TRBV7-4 | CASSLRRGHTDTQYF | TGTGCCAGCAGCTTACGGCGGGGTCACACAGATACGCAGTATTTT
. | TRBJ1-1 | . | TRBV27 | CASSFIGDTEAFF | TGTGCCAGCAGTTTCATCGGGGACACTGAGGCTTTCTTT
TRBD1 | TRBJ2-2 | . | TRBV4-1 | CASSQNVGQVNTGELFF | TGCGCCAGCAGCCAAAACGTGGGACAGGTGAACACCGGGGAGCTGTTTTTT
TRBD1 | TRBJ2-5 | . | TRBV2 | CASSEARGTAFQETQYF | TGTGCCAGCAGTGAAGCGCGAGGGACAGCCTTCCAAGAGACCCAGTACTTC
TRBD2 | TRBJ2-2 | . | TRBV5-1 | CASSLAGGSYTGELFF | TGCGCCAGCAGCTTGGCCGGCGGGAGTTACACCGGGGAGCTGTTTTTT
TRBD1 | TRBJ2-7 | . | TRBV27 | CASRLSRTGGPYEQYF | TGTGCCAGCAGACTATCAAGGACAGGGGGTCCCTACGAGCAGTACTTC
. | TRBJ1-1 | . | TRBV19 | CASSNRDTEAFF | TGTGCCAGTAGTAATCGGGACACTGAAGCTTTCTTT
TRBD1 | TRBJ2-7 | few | TRBV19 | CASSSRQGWYEQYF | TGTGCCAGTAGTTCAAGACAGGGATGGTACGAGCAGTACTTC
. | TRBJ2-3 | . | TRBV2 | CASTSRGAETDTQYF | TGTGCCAGCACCTCCCGCGGGGCAGAAACAGATACGCAGTATTTT
TRBD1 | TRBJ1-1 | once | TRBV6-5 | CASSYSIGGLSTEAFF | TGTGCCAGCAGTTACTCGATAGGGGGCCTTAGCACTGAAGCTTTCTTT
TRBD1 | TRBJ1-2 | . | TRBV19 | CASSKDRELLAGYTF | TGTGCCAGTAGTAAGGACAGGGAGCTTTTGGCTGGCTACACCTTC
. | TRBJ1-1 | . | TRBV12-3/TRBV12-4 | CASSPLGTEAFF | TGTGCCAGCAGTCCACTCGGTACTGAAGCTTTCTTT
. | TRBJ2-2 | . | TRBV7-3 | CASSTSTGSNTGELFF | TGTGCCAGCAGCACTTCGACAGGCTCGAACACCGGGGAGCTGTTTTTT
. | TRBJ2-3 | . | TRBV7-6 | CASSPPPGRTDTQYF | TGTGCCAGCAGCCCCCCCCCGGGTCGCACAGATACGCAGTATTTT